This record looks at one TCR beta chain sequence and its context. Its specificity is unknown. The input for sorted-subset replicate PCRs was roughly 180 ng DNA, around 27,000 T cell genomes. The assay was immunoSEQ multiplex PCR, and TCRdb's table has in-frame clones only and misses some. Of 2 million to 2.5 million clones in the sample, approximately 95% were seen once. The sample originates from a study of shared clonotypes between healthy human individuals. Points from the study as a whole: Genetic and exposure-history diversity was limited by the few donors. Non-shared clonotypes showed lower generation probabilities than clonotypes common to all four donors.

Germline values: CDR1 SNHLY, CDR2 FYNNEI. The CDR3 extends over 13 amino acids. Sequenced input: naive CD4+ T cells from PBMCs. As to subset: CD45RA+ positively selected. The TCR sequence derives from a man aged 18-30 years in good health. Some clones in this sample may be carry-over from other donors' samples. This rearrangement joins TRBV2 to TRBJ2-7, with TRBD1 identical over 12 bases. CDR3 in amino acids: CASSGRDRGLDSV. The CDR3 DNA follows: TGTGCCAGCAGTGGAAGGGACAGGGGGCTTGACTCAGTC.